This entry features one T cell receptor (beta chain) sequence. This entry is derived from a study of cytomegalovirus exposure and HLA in healthy donors. The assay was immunoSEQ multiplex PCR, and TCRdb's table has in-frame clones only and misses some. The data show 100,000 to 150,000 clones, roughly nine tenths seen once. Sequences were obtained from PBMCs. This receptor was identified in a woman aged 18 to 35 in good health and CMV-seronegative.

CDR3 sequence (DNA): TGTGCCAGCAGTTTTTCAGGGGCCAGGGGCTACACCTTC. Translating it yields CASSFSGARGYTF. V is TRBV27 and J is TRBJ1-2; the D gene is possibly TRBD1 (6 bases). This CDR3 region has 13 residues. Trimming shortened V by 3 bases and J by 8 bases, and 13 bases separated the two germline ends. CDR1 is MNHEY and CDR2 is SMNVEV in the germline V gene (reference sequence).